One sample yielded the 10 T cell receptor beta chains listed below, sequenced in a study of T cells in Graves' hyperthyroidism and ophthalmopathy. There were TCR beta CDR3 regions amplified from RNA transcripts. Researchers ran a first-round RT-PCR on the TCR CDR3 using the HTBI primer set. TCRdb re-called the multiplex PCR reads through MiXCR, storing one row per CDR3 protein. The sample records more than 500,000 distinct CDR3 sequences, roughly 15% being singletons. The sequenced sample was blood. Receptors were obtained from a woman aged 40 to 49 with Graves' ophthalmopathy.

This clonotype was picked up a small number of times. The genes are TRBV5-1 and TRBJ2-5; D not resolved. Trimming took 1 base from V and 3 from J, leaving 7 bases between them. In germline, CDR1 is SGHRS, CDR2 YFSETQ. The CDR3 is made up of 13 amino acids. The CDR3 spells CASSLTPEETQYF. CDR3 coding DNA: TGCGCCAGCAGCTTGACACCCGAAGAGACCCAGTACTTC.

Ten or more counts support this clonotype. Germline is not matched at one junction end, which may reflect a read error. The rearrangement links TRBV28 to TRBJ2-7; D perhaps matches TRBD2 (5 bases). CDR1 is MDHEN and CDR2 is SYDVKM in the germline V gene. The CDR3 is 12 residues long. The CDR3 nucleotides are TGTGCCAGCAGTTGGGAGTTCTACGAGCAGTGCTTC. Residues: CASSWEFYEQCF.

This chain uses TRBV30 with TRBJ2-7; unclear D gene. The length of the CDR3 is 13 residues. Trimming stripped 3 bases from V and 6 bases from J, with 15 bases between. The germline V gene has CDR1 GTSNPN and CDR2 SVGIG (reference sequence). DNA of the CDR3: TGTGCCTGGAGCGAAACCCCGCCGGGCGAGCAGTACTTC. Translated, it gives CAWSETPPGEQYF.

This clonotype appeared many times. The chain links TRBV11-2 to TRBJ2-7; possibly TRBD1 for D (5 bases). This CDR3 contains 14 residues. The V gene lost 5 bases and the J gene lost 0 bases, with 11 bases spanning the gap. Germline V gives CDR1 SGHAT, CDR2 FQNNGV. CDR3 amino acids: CASSGWTNSYEQYF. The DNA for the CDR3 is TGTGCCAGCAGCGGGTGGACAAACTCCTACGAGCAGTACTTC.

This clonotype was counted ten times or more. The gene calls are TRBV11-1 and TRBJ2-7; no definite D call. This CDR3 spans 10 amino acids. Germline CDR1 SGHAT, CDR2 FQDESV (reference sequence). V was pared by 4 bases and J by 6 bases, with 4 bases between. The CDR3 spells CASSSTEQYF. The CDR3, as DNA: TGTGCCAGCAGCTCTACCGAGCAGTACTTC.

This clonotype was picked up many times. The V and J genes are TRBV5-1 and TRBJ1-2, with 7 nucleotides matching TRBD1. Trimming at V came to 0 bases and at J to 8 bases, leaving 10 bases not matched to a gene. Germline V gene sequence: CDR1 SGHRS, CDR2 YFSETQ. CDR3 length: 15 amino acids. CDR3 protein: CASSLAGGGAEGYTF. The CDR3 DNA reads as TGCGCCAGCAGCTTGGCCGGAGGGGGCGCGGAGGGCTACACCTTC.

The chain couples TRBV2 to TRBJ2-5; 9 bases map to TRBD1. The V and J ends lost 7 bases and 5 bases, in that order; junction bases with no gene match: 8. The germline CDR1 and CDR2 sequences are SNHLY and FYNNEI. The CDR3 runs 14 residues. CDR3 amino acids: CASTRDRADETQYF. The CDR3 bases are TGTGCCAGCACCCGGGACAGGGCGGATGAGACCCAGTACTTC. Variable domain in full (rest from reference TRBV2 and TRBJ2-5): EPEVTQTPSHQVTQMGQEVILRCVPISNHLYFYWYRQILGQKVEFLVSFYNNEISEKSEIFDDQFSVERPDGSNFTLKIRSTKLEDSAMYFCASTRDRADETQYFGPGTRLLVL.

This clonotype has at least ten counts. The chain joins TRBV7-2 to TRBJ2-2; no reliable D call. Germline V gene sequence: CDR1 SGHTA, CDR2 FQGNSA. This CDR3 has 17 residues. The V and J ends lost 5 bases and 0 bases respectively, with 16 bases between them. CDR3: CASSPILGTANTGELFF. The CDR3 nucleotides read TGTGCCAGCAGCCCAATCCTCGGAACAGCGAACACCGGGGAGCTGTTTTTT.

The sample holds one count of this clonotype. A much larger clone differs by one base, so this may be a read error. CDR3 nucleotide sequence: TGTGCCAGCAGGGGGACCCGGGACAGCTGCCATGGCTACACCTTC. Translated, it gives CASRGTRDSCHGYTF. The chain has TRBV25-1 and TRBJ1-2; 7 nucleotides align to TRBD1. The CDR3 contains 15 residues. V shed 6 bases, J shed 6 bases, and the junction held 13 bases outside the gene matches. The germline V gene encodes CDR1 MGHDK and CDR2 SYGVNS.

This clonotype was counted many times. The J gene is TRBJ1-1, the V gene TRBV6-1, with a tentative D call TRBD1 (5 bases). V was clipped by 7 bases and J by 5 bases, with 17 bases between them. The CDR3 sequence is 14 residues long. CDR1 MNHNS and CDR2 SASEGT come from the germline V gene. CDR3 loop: CASTSGDQGTEAFF. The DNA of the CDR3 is TGTGCCAGCACCTCGGGGGACCAAGGGACTGAAGCTTTCTTT.